The present entry profiles one T cell receptor (beta chain) with its context. What it binds is unknown. These data are taken from a study of response to subunit inactivated influenza vaccine. V lost 0 bases to trimming and J lost 4 bases, with 4 bases between them. From germline, CDR1 is LNHNV and CDR2 YYDKDF (reference sequence). This CDR3 is 13 amino acids long. Notes on the study in general: There was a suggestion from the authors that each seasonal influenza vaccination recruits few new T cells.

TCRdb reprocessed the RT-PCR reads with MiXCR, giving one entry per CDR3 protein. Of about 500,000 distinct CDR3 sequences listed, 16% are singletons. Sequences were derived from CD4+ T cells sorted from PBMCs, sampled 23 months after vaccination. This sequence joins TRBV15 and TRBJ1-5; D ambiguous. This receptor was taken from a man between 50 and 75 years old who received an inactivated influenza vaccine. CDR3 sequence (DNA): TGTGCCACCAGCAGAGATCGGAATCAGCCCCAGCATTTT. Residues: CATSRDRNQPQHF. The entire variable domain, with the rest obtained from reference TRBV15 and TRBJ1-5, is as follows: DAMVIQNPRYQVTQFGKPVTLSCSQTLNHNVMYWYQQKSSQAPKLLFHYYDKDFNNEADTPDNFQSRRPNTSFCFLDIRSPGLGDTAMYLCATSRDRNQPQHFGDGTRLSIL.